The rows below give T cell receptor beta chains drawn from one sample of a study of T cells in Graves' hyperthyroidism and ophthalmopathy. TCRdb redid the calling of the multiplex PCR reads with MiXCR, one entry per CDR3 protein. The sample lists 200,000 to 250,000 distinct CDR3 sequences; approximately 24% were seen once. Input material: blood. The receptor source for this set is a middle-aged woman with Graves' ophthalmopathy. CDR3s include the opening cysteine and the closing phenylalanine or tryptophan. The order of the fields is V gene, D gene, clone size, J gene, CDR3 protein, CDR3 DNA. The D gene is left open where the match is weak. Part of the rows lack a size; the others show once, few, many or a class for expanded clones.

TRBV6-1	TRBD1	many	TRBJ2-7	CASRTGTGWGEQYF	TGTGCCAGCAGAACCGGGACAGGGTGGGGCGAGCAGTACTTC
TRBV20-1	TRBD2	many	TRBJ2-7	CSAGTSGRAIDEQYF	TGCAGTGCGGGGACTAGCGGGAGGGCCATCGACGAGCAGTACTTC
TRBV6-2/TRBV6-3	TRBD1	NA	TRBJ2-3	CASSYAGQAGGTDTQYF	TGTGCCAGCAGTTACGCCGGACAGGCGGGTGGCACAGATACGCAGTATTTT
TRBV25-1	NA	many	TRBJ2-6	CASSVESMGANVLTF	TGTGCCAGCAGTGTAGAGTCTATGGGGGCCAACGTCCTGACTTTC
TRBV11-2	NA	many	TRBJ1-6	CASSILGHTYNSPLHF	TGTGCCAGCAGCATACTGGGACATACTTATAATTCACCCCTCCACTTT
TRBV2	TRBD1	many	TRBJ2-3	CASSDPTGGITDTQYF	TGTGCCAGCAGTGACCCGACAGGGGGTATAACAGATACGCAGTATTTT
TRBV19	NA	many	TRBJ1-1	CASSISLPTEAFF	TGTGCCAGTAGTATTTCGCTCCCCACTGAAGCTTTCTTT
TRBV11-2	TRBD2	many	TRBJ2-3	CASRASGFSTDTQYF	TGTGCCAGCAGGGCTAGCGGATTTAGCACAGATACGCAGTATTTT
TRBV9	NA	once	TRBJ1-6	CASSVGDRSPLHF	TGTGCCAGCAGCGTGGGAGATAGATCACCCCTCCACTTT
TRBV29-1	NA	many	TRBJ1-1	CSVVLMGIGTEAFF	TGCAGCGTTGTTCTCATGGGAATCGGCACTGAAGCTTTCTTT
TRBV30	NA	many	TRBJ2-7	CAWSASQGYEQYF	TGTGCCTGGAGTGCTTCACAGGGCTACGAGCAGTACTTC
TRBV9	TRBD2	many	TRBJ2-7	CASSVTGLAPEQYF	TGTGCCAGCAGCGTCACGGGACTAGCTCCCGAGCAGTACTTC
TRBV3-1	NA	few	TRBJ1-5	CASSQGISGPSIPWPQHF	TGTGCCAGCAGCCAAGGAATATCTGGCCCATCCATCCCTTGGCCCCAGCATTTT
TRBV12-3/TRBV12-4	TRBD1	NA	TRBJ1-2	CASSGGQERKWGYGYTF	TGTGCCAGCAGTGGGGGACAGGAGAGGAAGTGGGGTTATGGCTACACCTTC
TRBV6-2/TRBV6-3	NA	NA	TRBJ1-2	CASSSPGDGYTF	TGTGCCAGCAGTTCCCCAGGCGACGGCTACACCTTC
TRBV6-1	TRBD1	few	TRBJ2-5	CASSPIGQGKETQYF	TGTGCCAGCAGTCCCATTGGACAGGGGAAGGAGACCCAGTACTTC